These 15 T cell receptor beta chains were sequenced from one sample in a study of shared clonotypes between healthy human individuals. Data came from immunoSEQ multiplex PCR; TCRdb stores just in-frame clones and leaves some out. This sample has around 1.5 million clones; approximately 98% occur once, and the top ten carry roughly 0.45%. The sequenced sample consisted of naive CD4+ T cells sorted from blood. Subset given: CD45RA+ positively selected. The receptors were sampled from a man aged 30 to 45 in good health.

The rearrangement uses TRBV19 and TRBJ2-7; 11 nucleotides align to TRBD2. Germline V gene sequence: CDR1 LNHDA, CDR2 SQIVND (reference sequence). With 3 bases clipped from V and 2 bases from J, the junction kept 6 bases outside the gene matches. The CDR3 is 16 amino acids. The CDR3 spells CASSMSSGRPPYEQYF. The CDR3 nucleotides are TGTGCCAGTAGTATGTCTAGCGGGAGGCCCCCCTACGAGCAGTACTTC.

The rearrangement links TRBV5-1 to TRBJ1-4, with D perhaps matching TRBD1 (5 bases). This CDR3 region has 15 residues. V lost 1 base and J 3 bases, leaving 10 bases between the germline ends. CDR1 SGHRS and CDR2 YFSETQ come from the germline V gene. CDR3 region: CASSLLSGSNEKLFF. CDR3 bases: TGCGCCAGCAGCTTGTTGTCAGGGTCTAATGAAAAACTGTTTTTT.

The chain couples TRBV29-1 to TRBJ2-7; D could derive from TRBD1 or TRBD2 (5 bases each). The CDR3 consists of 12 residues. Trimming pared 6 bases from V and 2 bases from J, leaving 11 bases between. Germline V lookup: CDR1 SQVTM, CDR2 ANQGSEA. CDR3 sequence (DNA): TGCAGCGTCCGTGAGGGGACCTACGAGCAGTACTTC. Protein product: CSVREGTYEQYF.

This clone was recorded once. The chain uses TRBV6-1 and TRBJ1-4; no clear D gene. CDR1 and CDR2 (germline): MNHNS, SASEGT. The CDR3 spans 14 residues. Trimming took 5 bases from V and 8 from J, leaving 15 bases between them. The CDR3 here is CASSNPRSIEKLFF. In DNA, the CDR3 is TGTGCCAGCAGTAACCCCAGGTCGATCGAAAAACTGTTTTTT.

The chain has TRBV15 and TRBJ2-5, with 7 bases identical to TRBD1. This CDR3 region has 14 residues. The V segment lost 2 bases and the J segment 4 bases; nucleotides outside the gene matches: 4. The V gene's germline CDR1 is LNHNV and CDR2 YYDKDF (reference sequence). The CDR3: CATSRRGQRETQYF. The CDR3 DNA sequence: TGTGCCACCAGCAGAAGGGGGCAGAGAGAGACCCAGTACTTC.

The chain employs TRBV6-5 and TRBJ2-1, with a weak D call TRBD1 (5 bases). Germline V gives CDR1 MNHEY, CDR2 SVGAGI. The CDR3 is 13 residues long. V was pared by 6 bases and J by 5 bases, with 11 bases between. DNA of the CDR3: TGTGCCAGCAGCAGGGCAGGTAACAATGAGCAGTTCTTC. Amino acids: CASSRAGNNEQFF.

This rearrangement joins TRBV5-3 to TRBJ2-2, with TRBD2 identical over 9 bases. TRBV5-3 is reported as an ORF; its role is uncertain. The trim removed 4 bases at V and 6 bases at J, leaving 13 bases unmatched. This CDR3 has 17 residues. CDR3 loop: CARSGSGTSYKAGELFF. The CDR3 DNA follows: TGTGCCAGAAGCGGCTCCGGGACTAGCTACAAAGCCGGGGAGCTGTTTTTT.

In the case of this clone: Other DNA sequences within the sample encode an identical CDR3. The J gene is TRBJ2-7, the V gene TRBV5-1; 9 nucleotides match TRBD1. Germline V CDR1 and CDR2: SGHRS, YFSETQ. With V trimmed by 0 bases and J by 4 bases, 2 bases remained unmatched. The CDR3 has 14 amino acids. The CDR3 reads CASSLEGQGYEQYF. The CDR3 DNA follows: TGCGCCAGCAGCTTGGAGGGACAGGGATACGAGCAGTACTTC.

In nucleotides, the CDR3 is TGTGCCAGCACCAAGGGGCCCGGGGGGAACACTGAAGCTTTCTTT. As protein: CASTKGPGGNTEAFF. V is TRBV9 and J is TRBJ1-1; weak D call: TRBD1 (5 bases). This CDR3 is built from 15 residues. The germline V gene has CDR1 SGDLS and CDR2 YYNGEE. V was pared by 6 bases and J by 1 base, with 16 bases between. Using reference TRBV9 and TRBJ1-1 for the parts outside the CDR3, the full variable domain is DSGVTQTPKHLITATGQRVTLRCSPRSGDLSVYWYQQSLDQGLQFLIQYYNGEERAKGNILERFSAQQFPDLHSELNLSSLELGDSALYFCASTKGPGGNTEAFFGQGTRLTVV.

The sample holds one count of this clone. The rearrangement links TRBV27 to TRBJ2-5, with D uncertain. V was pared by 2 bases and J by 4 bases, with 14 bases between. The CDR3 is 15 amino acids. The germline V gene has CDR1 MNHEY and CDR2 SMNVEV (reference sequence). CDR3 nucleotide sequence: TGTGCCAGCAGTTTAAGGTCCCAACCTAGAGAGACCCAGTACTTC. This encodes CASSLRSQPRETQYF.

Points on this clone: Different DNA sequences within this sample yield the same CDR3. Written as DNA, the CDR3 is TGTGCCTGGAGTGTTCGGGGGGCCGGGGAGCTGTTTTTT. Translating it yields CAWSVRGAGELFF. The chain is built from TRBV30 and TRBJ2-2, with 7 bases lining up with TRBD2. V shed 0 bases, J shed 6 bases, and the junction held 1 base outside the gene matches. Looked up from germline, CDR1 is GTSNPN and CDR2 is SVGIG (reference sequence). This CDR3 spans 13 amino acids.

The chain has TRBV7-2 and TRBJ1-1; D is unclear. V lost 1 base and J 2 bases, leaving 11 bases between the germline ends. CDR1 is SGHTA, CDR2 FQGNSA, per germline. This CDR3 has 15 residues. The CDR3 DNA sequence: TGTGCCAGCAGCTTAGGGAACCCAGGAAACACTGAAGCTTTCTTT. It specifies CASSLGNPGNTEAFF.

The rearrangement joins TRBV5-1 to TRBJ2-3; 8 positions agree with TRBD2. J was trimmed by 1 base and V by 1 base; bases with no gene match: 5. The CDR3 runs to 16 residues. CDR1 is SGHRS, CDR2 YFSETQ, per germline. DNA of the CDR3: TGCGCCAGCAGCTTGTCGCTAGCGGGCCGCACAGATACGCAGTATTTT. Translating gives CASSLSLAGRTDTQYF.

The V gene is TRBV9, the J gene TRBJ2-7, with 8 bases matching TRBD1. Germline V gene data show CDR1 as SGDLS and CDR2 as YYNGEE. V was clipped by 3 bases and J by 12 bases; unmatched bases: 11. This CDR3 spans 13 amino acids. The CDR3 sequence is CASSDRDRWVRYF. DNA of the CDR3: TGTGCCAGCAGCGACCGGGACAGGTGGGTTCGGTACTTC.

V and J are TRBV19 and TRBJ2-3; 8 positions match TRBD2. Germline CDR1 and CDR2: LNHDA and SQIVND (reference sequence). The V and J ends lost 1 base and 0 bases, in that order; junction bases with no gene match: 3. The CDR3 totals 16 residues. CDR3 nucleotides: TGTGCCAGTAGTATAGTCAGCGGGGGTAGCACAGATACGCAGTATTTT. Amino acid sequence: CASSIVSGGSTDTQYF.